These 13 T cell receptor beta chains were sequenced from one sample in a study of control samples from healthy donors and cancer patients. The protocol was immunoSEQ multiplex PCR, while the TCRdb copy is restricted to in-frame clones and leaves out a portion. Altogether roughly 130,000 clones are present, 80% to 95% being singletons, with the ten largest covering roughly 2.5%. The specimen was blood. All receptors derive from a man aged 18 to 35 in good health.

The chain employs TRBV9 and TRBJ2-7; D is possibly TRBD1 or TRBD2 (6 bases each). The germline V gene encodes CDR1 SGDLS and CDR2 YYNGEE. The CDR3 has 16 amino acids. The germline V and J ends were trimmed by 3 bases and 0 bases, with 16 bases remaining between them. This CDR3 reads CASSEGGELSSYEQYF. The DNA for the CDR3 is TGTGCCAGCAGCGAGGGGGGAGAGCTGAGCTCCTACGAGCAGTACTTC.

This clone was observed a single time. The chain is built from TRBV10-2 and TRBJ1-1, with 8 bases that match TRBD1. CDR3 length: 14 residues. The J segment lost 5 bases and the V segment lost 6 bases, leaving 8 bases of the junction unmatched. CDR1 and CDR2 (germline): WSHSY, SAAADI. This CDR3 is CASRIQGDGTEAFF. The CDR3 DNA is TGCGCCAGCAGGATACAGGGGGATGGGACTGAAGCTTTCTTT.

The chain couples TRBV29-1 to TRBJ2-6; D perhaps matches TRBD1 (6 bases). The V gene's germline CDR1 is SQVTM and CDR2 ANQGSEA. CDR3 size: 16 residues. The ends were cut back, 4 bases at V and 0 bases at J, with 13 bases in the middle. In DNA, the CDR3 is TGCAGCGTTGTGGGGACAACCTACTCTGGGGCCAACGTCCTGACTTTC. Protein sequence: CSVVGTTYSGANVLTF.

The chain carries TRBV3-1 (or the pseudogene TRBV3-2) and TRBJ1-6, with D possibly matching TRBD1 (5 bases). Trimming left V 4 bases short and J 0 bases short, with 19 bases between. This CDR3 has 19 amino acids. Germline CDR1 and CDR2: LGHDT and YNNKEL (reference sequence). CDR3 protein: CASSRDLITGRSYNSPLHF. The CDR3 DNA reads as TGTGCCAGCAGCCGCGACCTAATAACAGGACGCTCCTATAATTCACCCCTCCACTTT.

This rearrangement joins TRBV13 to TRBJ2-5; TRBD2 matches at 8 bases. The CDR3 contains 14 residues. V dropped 4 bases and J dropped 14; count of bases not matched to a gene: 15. From germline, CDR1 is PRHDT and CDR2 FYEKMQ (reference sequence). The CDR3 nucleotides are TGTGCCAGCAGCTCCTCCCCCCCGGGCGGGGGGATATACTTC. It codes for CASSSSPPGGGIYF.

In nucleotides, the CDR3 is TGTGCCAGCACTGCGTGGGTCAGCGAGACCCAGTACTTC. This codes for CASTAWVSETQYF. J is TRBJ2-5 and V is TRBV2, with D unresolved. The CDR3 loop spans 13 amino acids. Between the trimmed V and J ends, which lost 7 bases and 5 bases, there was a span of 14 bases. Looked up from germline, CDR1 is SNHLY and CDR2 is FYNNEI.

The chain links TRBV28 to TRBJ2-3; D is uncertain. Trimming took 2 bases from V and 7 from J, leaving 13 bases between them. Germline V gives CDR1 MDHEN, CDR2 SYDVKM. The CDR3 sequence is 14 residues long. The CDR3 reads CASSLRDHQYTQYF. For the CDR3, the DNA is TGTGCCAGCAGTTTAAGAGACCATCAGTATACGCAGTATTTT.

V and J are TRBV27 and TRBJ1-5; TRBD1 might be the D (6 bases). The CDR3 runs to 14 residues. V was cut by 6 bases and J by 7 bases, with 16 bases left in between. Germline V CDR1 and CDR2: MNHEY, SMNVEV (reference sequence). In nucleotides, the CDR3 is TGTGCCAGCAGCCCAACAGGGTTGTGGCAGCCCCAGCATTTT. Translated, it gives CASSPTGLWQPQHF.

The chain uses TRBV28 and TRBJ1-5; D perhaps matches TRBD1 (6 bases). The CDR3 has 16 amino acids. Germline CDR1 is MDHEN and CDR2 is SYDVKM. The germline V and J ends were trimmed by 7 bases and 2 bases, with 18 bases remaining between them. The CDR3 is CASTYSRGGGNQPQHF. In DNA form, the CDR3 reads TGTGCCAGCACCTACTCCAGGGGAGGGGGCAATCAGCCCCAGCATTTT.

The count of this clone is one. The rearrangement uses TRBV10-1 and TRBJ2-2; D is unclear. The germline gives CDR1 WNHNN, CDR2 SYGVQD (reference sequence). V was trimmed by 3 bases and J by 0 bases, leaving 5 bases between them. This CDR3 contains 14 residues. The CDR3 coding sequence is TGCGCCAGCAGTGAACAGACGAACACCGGGGAGCTGTTTTTT. This codes for CASSEQTNTGELFF.

This clone appeared a single time. The CDR3 loop reads CASSPGGPPYGYTF. For the CDR3, the DNA is TGTGCCAGCAGTCCTGGGGGGCCTCCCTATGGCTACACCTTC. The chain joins TRBV6-5 to TRBJ1-2, with D possibly TRBD1 on 6 matching bases. Trimming removed 5 bases from V and 4 bases from J, with 14 bases in between. Per the germline V gene, CDR1 is MNHEY and CDR2 is SVGAGI. CDR3 size: 14 residues.

This clone appeared once. This rearrangement joins TRBV5-6 to TRBJ2-3; perhaps TRBD2 as D (6 bases). Trimming cost V 1 base and J 0 bases, with 9 bases left between them. Germline CDR1 and CDR2: SGHDT and YYEEEE. The CDR3 sequence is 15 residues long. CDR3 in amino acids: CASSLSGESTDTQYF. The CDR3 region has the DNA TGTGCCAGCAGCTTGTCGGGGGAAAGCACAGATACGCAGTATTTT.

The chain links TRBV5-6 to TRBJ2-7; possible D gene TRBD2, 6 bases. Per germline, CDR1 SGHDT and CDR2 YYEEEE. Trimming cost V 0 bases and J 5 bases, with 15 bases left between them. The CDR3 runs 15 residues. The chain's CDR3 is CASSLVGGVVDEQYF. Here the CDR3 DNA reads TGTGCCAGCAGCTTGGTCGGAGGGGTAGTGGACGAGCAGTACTTC.